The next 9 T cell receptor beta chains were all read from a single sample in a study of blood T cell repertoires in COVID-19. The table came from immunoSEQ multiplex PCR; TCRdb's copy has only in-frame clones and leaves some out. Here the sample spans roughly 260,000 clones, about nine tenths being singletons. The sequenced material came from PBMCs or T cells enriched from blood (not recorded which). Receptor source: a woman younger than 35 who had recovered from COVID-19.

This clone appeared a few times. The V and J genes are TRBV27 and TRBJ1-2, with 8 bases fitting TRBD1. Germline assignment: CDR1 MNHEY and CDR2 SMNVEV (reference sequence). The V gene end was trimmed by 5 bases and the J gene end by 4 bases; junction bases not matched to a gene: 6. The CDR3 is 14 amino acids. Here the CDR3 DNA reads TGTGCCAGCAGTCCGACAGGGGCCCTCTATGGCTACACCTTC. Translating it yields CASSPTGALYGYTF.

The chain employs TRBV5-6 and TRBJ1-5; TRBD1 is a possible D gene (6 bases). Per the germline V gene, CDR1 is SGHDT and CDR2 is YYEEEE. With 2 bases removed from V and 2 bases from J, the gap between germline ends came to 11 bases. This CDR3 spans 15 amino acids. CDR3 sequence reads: CASSFRGGGNQPQHF. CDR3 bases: TGTGCCAGCAGCTTTAGGGGGGGCGGCAATCAGCCCCAGCATTTT.

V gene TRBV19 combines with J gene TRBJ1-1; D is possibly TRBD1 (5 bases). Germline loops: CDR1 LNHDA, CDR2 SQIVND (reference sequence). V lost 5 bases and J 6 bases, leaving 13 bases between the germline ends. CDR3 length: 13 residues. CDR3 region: CASSARVGAEAFF. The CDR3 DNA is TGTGCCAGTAGTGCCAGGGTTGGCGCTGAAGCTTTCTTT.

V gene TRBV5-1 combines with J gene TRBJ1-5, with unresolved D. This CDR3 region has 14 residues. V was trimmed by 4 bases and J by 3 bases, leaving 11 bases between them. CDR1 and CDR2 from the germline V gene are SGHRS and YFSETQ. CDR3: CASSPLGVNQPQHF. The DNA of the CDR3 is TGCGCCAGCAGCCCCCTCGGGGTCAATCAGCCCCAGCATTTT.

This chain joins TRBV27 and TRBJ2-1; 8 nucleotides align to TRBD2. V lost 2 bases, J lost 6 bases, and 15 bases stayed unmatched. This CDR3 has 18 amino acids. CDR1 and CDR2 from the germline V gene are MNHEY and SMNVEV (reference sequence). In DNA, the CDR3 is TGTGCCAGCAGTTTAAAGTTGCCCCGGGGGGGCCGAAGCAATGAGCAGTTCTTC. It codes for CASSLKLPRGGRSNEQFF.

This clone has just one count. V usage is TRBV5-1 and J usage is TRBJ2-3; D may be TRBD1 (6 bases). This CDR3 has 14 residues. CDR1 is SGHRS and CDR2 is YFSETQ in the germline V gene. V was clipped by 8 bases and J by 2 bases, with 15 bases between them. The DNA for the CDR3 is TGCGCCAGTAGTACAGGGAGTAACACAGATACGCAGTATTTT. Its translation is CASSTGSNTDTQYF.

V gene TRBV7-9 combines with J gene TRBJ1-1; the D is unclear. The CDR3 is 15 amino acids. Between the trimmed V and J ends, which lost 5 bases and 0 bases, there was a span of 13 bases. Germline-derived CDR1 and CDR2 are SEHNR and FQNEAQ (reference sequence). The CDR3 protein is CASSEKQFMNTEAFF. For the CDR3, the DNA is TGTGCCAGCAGCGAAAAACAGTTTATGAACACTGAAGCTTTCTTT.

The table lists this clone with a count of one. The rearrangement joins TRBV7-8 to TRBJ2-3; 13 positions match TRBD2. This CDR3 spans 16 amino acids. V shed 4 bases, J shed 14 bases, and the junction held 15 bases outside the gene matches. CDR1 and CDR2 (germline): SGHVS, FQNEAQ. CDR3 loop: CASSSSGTSGTSRPYF. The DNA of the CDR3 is TGTGCCAGCAGCTCATCCGGGACTAGCGGGACCTCCCGCCCGTATTTT. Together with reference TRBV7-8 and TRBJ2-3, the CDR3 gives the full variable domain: GAGVSQSPRYKVAKRGQDVALRCDPISGHVSLFWYQQALGQGPEFLTYFQNEAQLDKSGLPSDRFFAERPEGSVSTLKIQRTQQEDSAVYLCASSSSGTSGTSRPYFGPGTRLTVL.

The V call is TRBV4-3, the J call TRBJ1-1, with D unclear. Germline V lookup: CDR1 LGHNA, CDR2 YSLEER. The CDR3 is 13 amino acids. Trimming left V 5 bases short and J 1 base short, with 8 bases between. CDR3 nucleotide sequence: TGCGCCAGCAGCATCCGAGAGAACACTGAAGCTTTCTTT. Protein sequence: CASSIRENTEAFF.